Presented here are 17 T cell receptor beta chains from one specimen sequenced in a study of T cell repertoires in cytomegalovirus infection. Their specific antigens are unknown. From the reads, TCRdb called clonotypes with MiXCR, one entry per CDR3 protein. The sample consists of nearly 700,000 distinct CDR3 sequences, 30% to 35% of them appearing once. Sequenced here: cultured PBMCs, sampled from culture after CMV antigen stimulation. All receptors come from a human donor in good health (CMV status not recorded). Some clones in this sample may be carry-over from other donors' samples.

The chain recombines TRBV6-6 with TRBJ2-6; TRBD1 agrees at 7 bases. J lost 4 bases, V lost 0 bases, and 3 bases had no gene match. The CDR3 has 16 residues. Germline-derived CDR1 and CDR2 are MNHNY and SVGAGI (reference sequence). In nucleotides, the CDR3 is TGTGCCAGCAGTTACTCGGGGGACAGAGGGGCCAACGTCCTGACTTTC. Translating it yields CASSYSGDRGANVLTF.

V is TRBV19 and J is TRBJ1-5; the D is unclear. The CDR3 runs 14 residues. Trimming removed 8 bases at V and 0 bases at J, with 11 bases between. Germline lookup yields CDR1 LNHDA and CDR2 SQIVND (reference sequence). CDR3 in amino acids: CASGNEHSNQPQHF. Here the CDR3 DNA reads TGTGCCAGTGGTAACGAACATAGCAATCAGCCCCAGCATTTT.

This clonotype has more than one count but fewer than ten. J is TRBJ2-2 and V is TRBV5-1; TRBD1 matches at 12 bases. Germline CDR1 and CDR2: SGHRS and YFSETQ. The V segment lost 4 bases and the J segment 6 bases; nucleotides outside the gene matches: 4. The CDR3 consists of 15 residues. The CDR3 sequence: CASSLGTGGPGELFF. The CDR3 DNA reads as TGCGCCAGCAGCCTAGGGACAGGGGGCCCCGGGGAGCTGTTTTTT.

The chain links TRBV10-3 to TRBJ2-1; 9 bases fit TRBD2. The CDR3 has 15 amino acids. Germline trimming cut 3 bases from V and 9 bases from J; bases unmatched to any gene: 9. The germline V gene has CDR1 ENHRY and CDR2 SYGVKD. This CDR3 reads CAISDGAGGPGEQFF. CDR3 bases: TGTGCCATCAGTGACGGGGCGGGAGGGCCGGGTGAGCAGTTCTTC.

The rearrangement joins TRBV19 to TRBJ1-1; D may be TRBD1 (5 bases). Trimming took 5 bases from V and 0 from J, leaving 13 bases between them. From germline, CDR1 is LNHDA and CDR2 SQIVND (reference sequence). The CDR3 length is 15 residues. CDR3 in DNA: TGTGCCAGTAGTTTTCAGGGCCGGATGAACACTGAAGCTTTCTTT. Translated, it gives CASSFQGRMNTEAFF.

CDR3 protein: CASSLGGGLLTDTQYF. In DNA, the CDR3 is TGTGCCAGCAGCTTAGGTGGGGGACTACTCACAGATACGCAGTATTTT. This chain connects TRBV11-2 to TRBJ2-3, with TRBD2 matching over 7 bases. After removal of 1 base from V and 2 bases from J, the junction contained 6 bases not matched to a gene. The CDR3 runs to 16 residues. The germline CDR1 and CDR2 sequences are SGHAT and FQNNGV.

This clonotype was counted only a few times. The V gene is TRBV20-1, the J gene TRBJ2-1; D is undetermined. The ends were cut back, 4 bases at V and 6 bases at J, with 13 bases in the middle. Germline CDR1 reads DFQATT; CDR2 reads SNEGSKA (reference sequence). This CDR3 is built from 13 residues. CDR3 sequence reads: CSATEIPSNEQFF. Written as DNA, the CDR3 is TGCAGTGCTACCGAGATTCCATCCAATGAGCAGTTCTTC.

This rearrangement joins TRBV9 to TRBJ1-1; D is unresolved. The germline gives CDR1 SGDLS, CDR2 YYNGEE. The ends were cut back, 4 bases at V and 4 bases at J, with 11 bases in the middle. The CDR3 runs to 13 residues. DNA for the CDR3: TGTGCCAGCAGCCGCACTTGGTCCACTGAAGCTTTCTTT. As protein: CASSRTWSTEAFF.

This rearrangement joins TRBV19 to TRBJ1-2; D possibly corresponds to TRBD1 (5 bases). The CDR3 totals 11 residues. Germline CDR1 is LNHDA and CDR2 is SQIVND (reference sequence). V was shortened by 10 bases and J by 3 bases, with 9 bases between the two germline ends. The DNA of the CDR3 is TGTGCCACTCGCAGGGACTATGGCTACACCTTC. This translates into CATRRDYGYTF.

This clonotype showed up many times. V usage is TRBV7-2 and J usage is TRBJ1-2; 10 nucleotides agree with TRBD1. Trimming took 5 bases from V and 5 from J; bases not matched to a gene: 5. The CDR3 has 14 amino acids. The germline gives CDR1 SGHTA, CDR2 FQGNSA. The CDR3 reads CASSAGQGWYGYTF. CDR3 sequence (DNA): TGTGCCAGCAGCGCGGGACAGGGGTGGTATGGCTACACCTTC. Using reference TRBV7-2 and TRBJ1-2 for the parts outside the CDR3, the full variable domain is GAGVSQSPSNKVTEKGKDVELRCDPISGHTALYWYRQSLGQGLEFLIYFQGNSAPDKSGLPSDRFSAERTGGSVSTLTIQRTQQEDSAVYLCASSAGQGWYGYTFGSGTRLTVV.

The chain joins TRBV6-6 to TRBJ2-7; maybe TRBD2 (5 bases). From germline, CDR1 is MNHNY and CDR2 SVGAGI (reference sequence). Trimming shortened V by 7 bases and J by 0 bases, and 10 bases separated the two germline ends. The CDR3 length is 13 residues. The CDR3 DNA is TGTGCCAGCAAACGGGGTCCCTCCTACGAGCAGTACGTC. It is translated as CASKRGPSYEQYV.

This clonotype was counted a few times. This chain uses TRBV4-3 with TRBJ1-6; D possibly corresponds to TRBD1 (5 bases). Trimming took off 3 bases at V and 10 bases at J, with 13 bases between the two ends. Germline CDR1 reads LGHNA; CDR2 reads YSLEER. The CDR3 spans 14 residues. As DNA, the CDR3 is TGCGCCAGCAGCCACAGGGATAAGAACTCACCCCTCCACTTT. It specifies CASSHRDKNSPLHF.

In this sample, this clonotype turned up a few times. V is TRBV7-2 and J is TRBJ1-3; D unresolved. This CDR3 has 16 amino acids. Trimming shortened V by 6 bases and J by 0 bases, and 15 bases separated the two germline ends. Germline loops: CDR1 SGHTA, CDR2 FQGNSA. As DNA, the CDR3 is TGTGCCAGCAGTCGCCTAGGGTCAACCTCTGGAAACACCATATATTTT. Translation: CASSRLGSTSGNTIYF.

This chain joins TRBV4-1 and TRBJ2-3, with 7 positions matching TRBD2. J gave up 5 bases and V 4 bases, and 6 bases lay outside the gene matches. The CDR3 contains 14 residues. Germline CDR1 and CDR2: MGHRA and YSYEKL. The CDR3, as DNA: TGCGCCAGCAGCCCTAGGGAGGGATTAGATACGCAGTATTTT. As protein: CASSPREGLDTQYF.

CDR3 residues: CASREQLTTDTQYF. CDR3 DNA sequence: TGTGCCAGCAGGGAACAGCTAACTACAGATACGCAGTATTTT. The rearrangement joins TRBV12-3 or TRBV12-4 to TRBJ2-3; D call uncertain. Trimming left V 6 bases short and J 3 bases short, with 13 bases between. This CDR3 is 14 amino acids long.

The J gene is TRBJ1-4, the V gene TRBV2; TRBD1 might be the D (5 bases). CDR3 length equals 15 residues. V was clipped by 7 bases and J by 5 bases, with 17 bases between them. CDR1 is SNHLY, CDR2 FYNNEI, per germline. The CDR3 nucleotides are TGTGCCAGCACGCGACTCGGGACGCCGAATGAAAAACTGTTTTTT. This sequence encodes CASTRLGTPNEKLFF. The entire variable domain, with the rest obtained from reference TRBV2 and TRBJ1-4, is as follows: EPEVTQTPSHQVTQMGQEVILRCVPISNHLYFYWYRQILGQKVEFLVSFYNNEISEKSEIFDDQFSVERPDGSNFTLKIRSTKLEDSAMYFCASTRLGTPNEKLFFGSGTQLSVL.

In its sample, this clonotype was seen a few times. The chain links TRBV7-7 to TRBJ1-3; D might be TRBD1 (5 bases). The CDR3 sequence is 16 residues long. The V gene's germline CDR1 is SSHAT and CDR2 FNYEAQ (reference sequence). The V end lost 1 base, the J end lost 0 bases, and 10 bases lay between the germline ends. CDR3 nucleotides: TGTGCCAGCAGCTTAGGAGTCGGGGGCTCTGGAAACACCATATATTTT. Translation gives CASSLGVGGSGNTIYF.